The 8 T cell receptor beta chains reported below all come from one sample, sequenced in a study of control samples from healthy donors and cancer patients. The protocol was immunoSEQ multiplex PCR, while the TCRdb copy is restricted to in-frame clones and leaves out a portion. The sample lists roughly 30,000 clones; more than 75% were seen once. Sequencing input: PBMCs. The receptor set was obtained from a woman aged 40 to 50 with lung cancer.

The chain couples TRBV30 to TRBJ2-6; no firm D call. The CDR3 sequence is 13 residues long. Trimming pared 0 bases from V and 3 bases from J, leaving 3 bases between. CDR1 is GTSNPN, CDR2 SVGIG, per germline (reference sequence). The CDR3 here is CAWSVGGANVLTF. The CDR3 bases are TGTGCCTGGAGTGTGGGTGGGGCCAACGTCCTGACTTTC.

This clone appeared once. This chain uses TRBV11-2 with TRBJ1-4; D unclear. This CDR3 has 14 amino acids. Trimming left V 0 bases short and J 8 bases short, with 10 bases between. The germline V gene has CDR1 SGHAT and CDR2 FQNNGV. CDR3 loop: CASSLDKLPEKLFF. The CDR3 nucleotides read TGTGCCAGCAGCTTAGATAAGTTACCGGAAAAACTGTTTTTT.

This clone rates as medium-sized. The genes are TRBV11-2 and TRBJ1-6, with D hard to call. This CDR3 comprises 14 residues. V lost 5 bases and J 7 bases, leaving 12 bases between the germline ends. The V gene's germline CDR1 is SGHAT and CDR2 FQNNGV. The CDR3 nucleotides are TGTGCCAGCAGCCCTAACTCACGGAATTCACCCCTCCACTTT. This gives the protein CASSPNSRNSPLHF.

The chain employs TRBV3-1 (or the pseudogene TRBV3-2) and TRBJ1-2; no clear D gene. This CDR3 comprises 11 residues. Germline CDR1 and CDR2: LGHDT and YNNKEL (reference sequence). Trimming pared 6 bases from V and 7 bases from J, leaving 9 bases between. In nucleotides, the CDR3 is TGTGCCAGCAGTCGAGAGGGTGGCTACACCTTC. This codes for CASSREGGYTF.

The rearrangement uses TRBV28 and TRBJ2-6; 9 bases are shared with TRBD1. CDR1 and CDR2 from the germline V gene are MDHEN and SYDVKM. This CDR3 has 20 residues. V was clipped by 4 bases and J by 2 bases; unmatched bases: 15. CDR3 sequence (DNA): TGTGCCAGCAGTTCACCGGGACAGGGACCCTTGCATCCTGGGGCCAACGTCCTGACTTTC. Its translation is CASSSPGQGPLHPGANVLTF. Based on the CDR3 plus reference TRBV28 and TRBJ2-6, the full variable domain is DVKVTQSSRYLVKRTGEKVFLECVQDMDHENMFWYRQDPGLGLRLIYFSYDVKMKEKGDIPEGYSVSREKKERFSLILESASTNQTSMYLCASSSPGQGPLHPGANVLTFGAGSRLTVL.

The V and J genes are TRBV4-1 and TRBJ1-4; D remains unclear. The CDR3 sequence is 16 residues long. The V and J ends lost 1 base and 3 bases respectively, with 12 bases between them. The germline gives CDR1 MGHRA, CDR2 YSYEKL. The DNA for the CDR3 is TGCGCCAGCAGCCAAGGCCTGGCAGCACCTAATGAAAAACTGTTTTTT. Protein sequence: CASSQGLAAPNEKLFF.

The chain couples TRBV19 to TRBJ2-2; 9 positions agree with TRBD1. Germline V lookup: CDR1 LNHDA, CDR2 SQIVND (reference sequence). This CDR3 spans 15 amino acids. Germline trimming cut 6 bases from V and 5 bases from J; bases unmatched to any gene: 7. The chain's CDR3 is CASRRDRAFTGELFF. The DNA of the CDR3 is TGTGCCAGTAGGAGGGACAGGGCCTTTACCGGGGAGCTGTTTTTT.

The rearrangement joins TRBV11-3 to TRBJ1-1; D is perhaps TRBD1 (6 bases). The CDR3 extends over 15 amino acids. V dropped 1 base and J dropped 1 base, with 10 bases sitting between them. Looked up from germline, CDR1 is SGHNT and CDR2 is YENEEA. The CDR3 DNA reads TGTGCCAGCAGCTTAGGACAGGTCGAGAACACTGAAGCTTTCTTT. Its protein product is CASSLGQVENTEAFF.